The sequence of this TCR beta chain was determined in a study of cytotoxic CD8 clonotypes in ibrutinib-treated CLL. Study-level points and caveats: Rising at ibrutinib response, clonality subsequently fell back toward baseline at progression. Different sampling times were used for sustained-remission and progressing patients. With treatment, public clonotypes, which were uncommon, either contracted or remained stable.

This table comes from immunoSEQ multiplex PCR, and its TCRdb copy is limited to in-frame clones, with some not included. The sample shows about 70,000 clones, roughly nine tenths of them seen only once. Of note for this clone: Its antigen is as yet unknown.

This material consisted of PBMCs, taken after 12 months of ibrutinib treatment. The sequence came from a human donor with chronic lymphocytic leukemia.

The CDR3: CASSLADGARGYTF. CDR3 nucleotide sequence: TGCGCCAGCAGCTTGGCCGACGGGGCTCGGGGCTACACCTTC. The chain has TRBV5-1 and TRBJ1-2; D is perhaps TRBD1 (5 bases). V was shortened by 0 bases and J by 8 bases, with 14 bases between the two germline ends. The CDR3 length is 14 residues. Germline CDR1 SGHRS, CDR2 YFSETQ.